The next 17 T cell receptor beta chains were all read from a single sample in a study of T cells after yellow fever vaccination. TCRdb redid the calling of the 5' RACE reads with MiXCR, one entry per CDR3 protein. The repertoire holds about 360,000 distinct CDR3 sequences, with under 7.5% as singletons. The sample was PBMCs, taken 5 days after the yellow fever booster vaccination. Receptors were obtained from a man aged 30 to 39 who received the YFV17D yellow fever vaccine.

DNA for the CDR3: TGTGCCACCCGACACGGCGGGAGTACCGGGGAGCTGTTTTTT. Residues: CATRHGGSTGELFF. The rearrangement links TRBV10-3 to TRBJ2-2; 7 bases match TRBD2. The CDR3 contains 14 residues. With V trimmed by 10 bases and J by 5 bases, 10 bases remained unmatched. CDR1 and CDR2 (germline): ENHRY, SYGVKD.

CDR3 sequence reads: CASSQEAVPLHF. The CDR3 DNA reads as TGTGCCAGCAGCCAAGAGGCAGTTCCCCTCCACTTT. This chain uses TRBV14 with TRBJ1-6; no definite D call. The germline V gene encodes CDR1 SGHDN and CDR2 FVKESK. Deletions cut 0 bases from V and 13 bases from J, with 7 bases between. CDR3 length: 12 amino acids.

The sample holds a few counts of this clonotype. The chain recombines TRBV20-1 with TRBJ2-7, with TRBD2 matching over 8 bases. J gave up 0 bases and V 6 bases, and 7 bases lay outside the gene matches. This CDR3 comprises 14 residues. Germline CDR1 DFQATT, CDR2 SNEGSKA (reference sequence). The CDR3 here is CSAVAGLSSYEQYF. For the CDR3, the DNA is TGCAGTGCGGTAGCGGGACTGAGCTCCTACGAGCAGTACTTC.

This clonotype was seen repeatedly, ten times or more. The chain is built from TRBV12-3 or TRBV12-4 and TRBJ2-1, with D uncertain. This CDR3 spans 15 amino acids. V lost 4 bases and J lost 2, with 12 bases in between. The CDR3 protein is CASSSTSTTYNEQFF. The CDR3 DNA follows: TGTGCCAGCAGTTCCACGAGTACAACCTACAATGAGCAGTTCTTC.

This clonotype was seen many times. This sequence joins TRBV7-2 and TRBJ1-1; tentative D call: TRBD1 (6 bases). The CDR3 is 14 amino acids. Germline values: CDR1 SGHTA, CDR2 FQGNSA. The ends were cut back, 1 base at V and 3 bases at J, with 9 bases in the middle. Here the CDR3 DNA reads TGTGCCAGCAGCTTAGGTAGGGGGGACACTGAAGCTTTCTTT. It encodes CASSLGRGDTEAFF.

This clonotype was recorded many times. This chain uses TRBV29-1 with TRBJ1-2; unclear D gene. This CDR3 has 11 residues. Germline V gene data show CDR1 as SQVTM and CDR2 as ANQGSEA. Trimming left V 4 bases short and J 8 bases short, with 11 bases between. CDR3 in DNA: TGCAGCGTTGCAGGAACGGAGGGCTACACCTTC. This translates into CSVAGTEGYTF.

This clonotype showed up just a few times. The chain has TRBV19 and TRBJ2-4, with TRBD1 matching 8 bases. The CDR3 contains 15 residues. V lost 6 bases, J lost 4 bases, and 8 bases stayed unmatched. Germline V CDR1 and CDR2: LNHDA, SQIVND (reference sequence). The CDR3 spells CASRNQGALKNIQYF. In DNA form, the CDR3 reads TGTGCCAGTAGAAACCAGGGGGCCTTAAAAAACATTCAGTACTTC.

This clonotype was detected a few times. The genes are TRBV5-6 and TRBJ2-3; D gene ambiguous. V shed 1 base and J shed 0 bases, with 9 bases lying between them. Germline V CDR1 and CDR2: SGHDT, YYEEEE. CDR3 length: 15 residues. The CDR3 sequence is CASSLSVTSTDTQYF. The CDR3 DNA reads as TGTGCCAGCAGCTTGAGCGTTACTAGCACAGATACGCAGTATTTT.

This clonotype was counted a few times. This chain connects TRBV21-1 to TRBJ2-7; the table's D call, TRBD1, was not checked against the DNA. TRBV21-1 is recorded as a pseudogene. The CDR3 has 15 residues. CDR3 sequence: CASSVTGEGFYEQYF. CDR3 DNA sequence: TGTGCCAGCAGCGTTACAGGGGAGGGGTTCTACGAGCAGTACTTC.

V usage is TRBV28 and J usage is TRBJ2-7, with TRBD2 matching over 7 bases. The germline CDR1 and CDR2 sequences are MDHEN and SYDVKM. The CDR3 consists of 19 residues. The junction had 18 bases not matched to a gene; V was cut back by 4 bases and J by 0 bases. This chain's CDR3 is CASSSTLNPGTKPSYEQYF. Here the CDR3 DNA reads TGTGCCAGCAGTTCTACCCTCAACCCCGGGACTAAGCCCTCCTACGAGCAGTACTTC.

This clonotype occurred many times. The chain is built from TRBV28 and TRBJ2-7; D might be TRBD1 or TRBD2, each matching 5 bases. The germline gives CDR1 MDHEN, CDR2 SYDVKM. V shed 6 bases and J shed 4 bases, with 16 bases lying between them. The CDR3 sequence is 14 residues long. CDR3 nucleotide sequence: TGTGCCAGCAGCCCCGGGACGAGGGTTTACGAGCAGTACTTC. It is translated as CASSPGTRVYEQYF. The entire variable domain, with the rest obtained from reference TRBV28 and TRBJ2-7, is as follows: DVKVTQSSRYLVKRTGEKVFLECVQDMDHENMFWYRQDPGLGLRLIYFSYDVKMKEKGDIPEGYSVSREKKERFSLILESASTNQTSMYLCASSPGTRVYEQYFGPGTRLTVT.

This clonotype was recorded a few times. The CDR3 DNA is TGCAGTGCTCTTGAGGACAGGCCCTACTATGGCTACACCTTC. It encodes CSALEDRPYYGYTF. The gene calls are TRBV20-1 and TRBJ1-2; 7 bases map to TRBD1. In germline, CDR1 is DFQATT, CDR2 SNEGSKA (reference sequence). The CDR3 contains 14 residues. The V gene end was trimmed by 5 bases and the J gene end by 3 bases; junction bases not matched to a gene: 9.

This clonotype was detected only a few times. The genes are TRBV25-1 and TRBJ2-7; D is perhaps TRBD2 (5 bases). The CDR3 sequence is 14 residues long. The germline V gene has CDR1 MGHDK and CDR2 SYGVNS. V was cut by 1 base and J by 3 bases, with 10 bases left in between. The CDR3, as DNA: TGTGCCAGCAGTGAATTTAGCGCGAACTACGAGCAGTACTTC. This sequence encodes CASSEFSANYEQYF.

There are many counts of this clonotype. The chain carries TRBV7-2 and TRBJ2-3; D may match TRBD1 or TRBD2 (5 bases each). The CDR3 runs 15 residues. The germline V gene encodes CDR1 SGHTA and CDR2 FQGNSA. The ends were cut back, 1 base at V and 4 bases at J, with 12 bases in the middle. CDR3 nucleotide sequence: TGTGCCAGCAGCTTAGAGTGGGGGAGCGCAGATACGCAGTATTTT. It codes for CASSLEWGSADTQYF.

This clonotype was counted a few times. The rearrangement links TRBV14 to TRBJ2-7; 8 positions match TRBD1. Germline CDR1 SGHDN, CDR2 FVKESK. With V trimmed by 2 bases and J by 12 bases, 27 bases remained unmatched. The CDR3 covers 19 residues. The CDR3 region is CASSQKAPPTGASGRVGYF. The CDR3 DNA is TGTGCCAGCAGCCAAAAGGCGCCCCCGACAGGGGCGAGTGGAAGAGTAGGGTACTTC. Filled out from reference TRBV14 and TRBJ2-7, the complete variable domain reads EAGVTQFPSHSVIEKGQTVTLRCDPISGHDNLYWYRRVMGKEIKFLLHFVKESKQDESGMPNNRFLAERTGGTYSTLKVQPAELEDSGVYFCASSQKAPPTGASGRVGYFGPGTRLTVT.

This clonotype was detected a few times. V usage is TRBV11-2 and J usage is TRBJ2-6, with TRBD1 identical over 11 bases. CDR1 and CDR2 (germline): SGHAT, FQNNGV. The V and J ends lost 10 bases and 4 bases, in that order; junction bases with no gene match: 15. The CDR3 runs to 18 residues. The CDR3 DNA is TGTGCCACCGAGCTCACCGGGACAGGGGGGAGAGGGGCCAACGTCCTGACTTTC. Translated, it gives CATELTGTGGRGANVLTF.

This clonotype showed up many times. The J gene is TRBJ1-1, the V gene TRBV7-2; D gene ambiguous. V gave up 3 bases and J gave up 1 base, with 6 bases separating them. Germline V lookup: CDR1 SGHTA, CDR2 FQGNSA. The CDR3 contains 13 residues. CDR3 in amino acids: CASSFGSNTEAFF. CDR3 DNA sequence: TGTGCCAGCAGCTTCGGATCGAACACTGAAGCTTTCTTT. Combining the CDR3 with reference TRBV7-2 and TRBJ1-1 gives the whole variable domain GAGVSQSPSNKVTEKGKDVELRCDPISGHTALYWYRQSLGQGLEFLIYFQGNSAPDKSGLPSDRFSAERTGGSVSTLTIQRTQQEDSAVYLCASSFGSNTEAFFGQGTRLTVV.